A single sample is the source of the 2 T cell receptor beta chains below, sequenced in a study of cytomegalovirus exposure and HLA in healthy donors. PCR primers comprised 60 Vbeta and 13 Jbeta primers. The assay was immunoSEQ multiplex PCR, and TCRdb's table has in-frame clones only and misses some. The profile shows 150,000 to 200,000 clones, approximately 85% of them singletons. Source material: PBMCs. The receptors originated from a man under 40 in good health and CMV-seropositive.

The V call is TRBV7-9, the J call TRBJ2-1; D is perhaps TRBD2 (6 bases). Trimming removed 5 bases from V and 8 bases from J, with 13 bases in between. The CDR3 has 13 residues. Germline CDR1 reads SEHNR; CDR2 reads FQNEAQ (reference sequence). Written as DNA, the CDR3 is TGTGCCAGCAGCCTAACTAGCAAAGATGAGCAGTTCTTC. Translating gives CASSLTSKDEQFF.

The chain carries TRBV6-5 and TRBJ2-7; the D is unclear. The V gene lost 2 bases and the J gene lost 2 bases, with 7 bases spanning the gap. From germline, CDR1 is MNHEY and CDR2 SVGAGI. The CDR3 length is 13 residues. CDR3 in amino acids: CASSYTAAYEQYV. For the CDR3, the DNA is TGTGCCAGCAGTTACACAGCCGCCTACGAGCAGTACGTC.